The T cell receptor beta chain under discussion was sequenced for a study of cytomegalovirus exposure and HLA in healthy donors. Study background: The 90 to 150 validation repertoires, a later analysis reported, used the same platform as the approximately 670 repertoires from the first cohort.

The data were produced by immunoSEQ multiplex PCR, yet TCRdb's version contains in-frame clones alone and is incomplete. This table holds under 110,000 clones, less than 90% found once. This CDR3 is 13 amino acids long. The J segment lost 4 bases and the V segment lost 6 bases, leaving 4 bases of the junction unmatched. CDR1 is SNHLY, CDR2 FYNNEI, per germline. The receptor was isolated from a young woman in good health and CMV-seropositive. The rearrangement joins TRBV2 to TRBJ1-2, with TRBD1 identical over 8 bases. Specimen: PBMCs. CDR3 residues: CASRLQGVYGYTF. The CDR3 nucleotides read TGTGCCAGCAGGTTACAGGGGGTCTATGGCTACACCTTC.